Included here is one TCR beta chain sequence, with context. Its specificity is unknown. The data originate from a study of radiotherapy plus CTLA-4 blockade in lung cancer. Libraries were prepared by immunoSEQ multiplex PCR; TCRdb keeps only in-frame clonotypes and omits some of them. Of about 80,000 clones listed, more than 85% are singletons. Overall study findings and caveats: Blood TCR clones of tumor origin expanded after radiotherapy plus ipilimumab.

The germline V gene encodes CDR1 SNHLY and CDR2 FYNNEI. The CDR3 contains 15 residues. V was pared by 6 bases and J by 4 bases, with 2 bases of the junction left unmatched. This material consisted of peripheral blood, taken from a patient treated with radiotherapy plus ipilimumab. The sequence derives from a human donor with non-small cell lung cancer who had stable disease on radiotherapy plus ipilimumab. The rearrangement joins TRBV2 to TRBJ2-2; the match to TRBD2 covers 13 bases. The chain's CDR3 is CASRWTSGSTGELFF. CDR3 nucleotides: TGTGCCAGCAGATGGACTAGCGGGAGCACCGGGGAGCTGTTTTTT.